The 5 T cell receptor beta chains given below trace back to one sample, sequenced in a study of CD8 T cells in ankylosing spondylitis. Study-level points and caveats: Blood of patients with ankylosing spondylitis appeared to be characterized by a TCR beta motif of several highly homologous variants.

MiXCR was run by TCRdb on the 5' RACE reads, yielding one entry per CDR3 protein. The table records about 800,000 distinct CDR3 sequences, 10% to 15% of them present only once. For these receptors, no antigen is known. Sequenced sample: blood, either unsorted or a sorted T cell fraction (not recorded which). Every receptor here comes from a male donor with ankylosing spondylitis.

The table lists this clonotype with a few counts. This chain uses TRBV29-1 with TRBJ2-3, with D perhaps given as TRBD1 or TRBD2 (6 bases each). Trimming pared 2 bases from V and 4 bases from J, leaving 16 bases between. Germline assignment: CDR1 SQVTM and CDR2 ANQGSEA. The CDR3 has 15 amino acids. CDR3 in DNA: TGCAGCGTTGAATGGGGGGCGATTTCCTCAGATACGCAGTATTTT. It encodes CSVEWGAISSDTQYF.

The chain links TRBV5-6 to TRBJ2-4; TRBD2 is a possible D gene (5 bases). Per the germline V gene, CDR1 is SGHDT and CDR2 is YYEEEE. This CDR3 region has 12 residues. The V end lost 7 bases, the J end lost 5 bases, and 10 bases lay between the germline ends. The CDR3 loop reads CASSRRQNIQYF. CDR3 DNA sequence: TGTGCCAGCTCCCGGAGGCAAAACATTCAGTACTTC.

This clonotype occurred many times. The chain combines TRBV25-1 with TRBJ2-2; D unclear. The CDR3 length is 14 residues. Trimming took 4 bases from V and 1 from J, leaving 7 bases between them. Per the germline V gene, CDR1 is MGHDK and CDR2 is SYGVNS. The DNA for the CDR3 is TGTGCCAGCAGTGGCCAGTTGAACACCGGGGAGCTGTTTTTT. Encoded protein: CASSGQLNTGELFF.

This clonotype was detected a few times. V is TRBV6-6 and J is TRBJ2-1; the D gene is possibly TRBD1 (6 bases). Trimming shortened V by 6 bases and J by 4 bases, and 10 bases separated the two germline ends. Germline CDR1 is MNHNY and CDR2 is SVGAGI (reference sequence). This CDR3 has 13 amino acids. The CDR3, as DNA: TGTGCCAGCAGCCGGGACATTTACAATGAGCAGTTCTTC. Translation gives CASSRDIYNEQFF.

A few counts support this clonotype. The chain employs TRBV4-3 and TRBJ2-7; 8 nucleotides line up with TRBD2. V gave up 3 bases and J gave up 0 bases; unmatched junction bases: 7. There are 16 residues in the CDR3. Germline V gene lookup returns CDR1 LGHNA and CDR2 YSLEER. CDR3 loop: CASSQYTGTSSYEQYF. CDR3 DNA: TGCGCCAGCAGCCAGTACACCGGGACTAGCTCCTACGAGCAGTACTTC.